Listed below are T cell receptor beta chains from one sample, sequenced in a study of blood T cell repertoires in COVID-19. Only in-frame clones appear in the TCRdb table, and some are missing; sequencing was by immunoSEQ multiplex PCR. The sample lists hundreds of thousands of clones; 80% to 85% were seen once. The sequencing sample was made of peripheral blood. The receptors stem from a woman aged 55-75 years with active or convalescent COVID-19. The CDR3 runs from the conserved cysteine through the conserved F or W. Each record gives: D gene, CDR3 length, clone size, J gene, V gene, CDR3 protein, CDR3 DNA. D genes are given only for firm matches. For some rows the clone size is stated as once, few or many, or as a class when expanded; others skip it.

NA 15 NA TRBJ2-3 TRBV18 CASSIYGGPTDTQYF TGTGCCAGCTCAATATACGGGGGGCCCACAGATACGCAGTATTTT
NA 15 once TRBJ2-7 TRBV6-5 CASSYTNRVSYEQYF TGTGCCAGCAGTTACACTAACAGGGTCTCCTACGAGCAGTACTTC
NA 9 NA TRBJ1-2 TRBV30 CAWSVGGPF TGTGCCTGGAGTGTGGGAGGCCCCTTC
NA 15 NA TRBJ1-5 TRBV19 CASSIDSYSNQPQHF TGTGCCAGTAGTATAGACAGTTATAGCAATCAGCCCCAGCATTTT
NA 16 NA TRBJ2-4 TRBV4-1 CASSQDPVGGKNIQYF TGCGCCAGCAGCCAAGATCCGGTGGGGGGCAAAAACATTCAGTACTTC
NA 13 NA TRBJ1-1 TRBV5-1 CASSEAGNTEAFF TGCGCCAGCAGTGAGGCGGGGAACACTGAAGCTTTCTTT
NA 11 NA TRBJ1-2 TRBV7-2 CASARGGGYTF TGTGCCAGCGCCCGGGGGGGCGGCTACACCTTC
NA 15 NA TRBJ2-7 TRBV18 CASSDRQGSSYEQYF TGTGCCAGCTCAGACCGCCAGGGGAGCTCCTACGAGCAGTACTTC
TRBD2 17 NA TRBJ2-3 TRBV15 CATSHGLAGGNTDTQYF TGTGCCACCAGCCATGGCCTAGCGGGGGGAAACACAGATACGCAGTATTTT
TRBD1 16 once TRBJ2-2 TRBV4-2 CASSPRTGGDTGELFF TGTGCCAGCAGCCCTCGGACAGGGGGAGACACCGGGGAGCTGTTTTTT
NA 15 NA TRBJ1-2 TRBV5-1 CASSLSGRDNYGYTF TGCGCCAGCAGCTTGTCAGGCAGGGATAACTATGGCTACACCTTC
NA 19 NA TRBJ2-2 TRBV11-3 CASSFNDRSGGANTGELFF TGTGCCAGCAGCTTTAATGACAGGTCCGGTGGCGCGAACACCGGGGAGCTGTTTTTT
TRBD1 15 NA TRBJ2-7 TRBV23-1 CASSPQRDRAYEQYF TGCGCCAGCAGTCCACAAAGGGACAGGGCCTACGAGCAGTACTTC
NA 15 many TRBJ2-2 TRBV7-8 CASSPSDRYTGELFF TGTGCCAGCAGCCCCTCCGACAGGTACACCGGGGAGCTGTTTTTT
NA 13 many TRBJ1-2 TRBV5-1 CASSLDLGYGYTF TGCGCCAGCAGTCTTGACCTAGGATATGGCTACACCTTC
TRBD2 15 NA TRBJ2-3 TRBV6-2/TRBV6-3 CASTPTSGGWDTQYF TGTGCCAGCACCCCGACTAGCGGGGGCTGGGATACGCAGTATTTT
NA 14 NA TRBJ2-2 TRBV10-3 CAISVAGHDGELFF TGTGCCATCAGTGTCGCAGGTCACGACGGGGAGCTGTTTTTT
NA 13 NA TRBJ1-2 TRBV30 CAWSVSGQGSYTF TGTGCCTGGAGTGTCTCGGGTCAAGGTAGCTACACCTTC
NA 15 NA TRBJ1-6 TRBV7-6 CASSFKGAYNSPLHF TGTGCCAGCAGTTTTAAGGGGGCCTATAATTCACCCCTCCACTTT
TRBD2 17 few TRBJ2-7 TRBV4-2 CASSQDGGLAGYYEQYF TGTGCCAGCAGCCAAGATGGGGGACTAGCGGGGTACTACGAGCAGTACTTC